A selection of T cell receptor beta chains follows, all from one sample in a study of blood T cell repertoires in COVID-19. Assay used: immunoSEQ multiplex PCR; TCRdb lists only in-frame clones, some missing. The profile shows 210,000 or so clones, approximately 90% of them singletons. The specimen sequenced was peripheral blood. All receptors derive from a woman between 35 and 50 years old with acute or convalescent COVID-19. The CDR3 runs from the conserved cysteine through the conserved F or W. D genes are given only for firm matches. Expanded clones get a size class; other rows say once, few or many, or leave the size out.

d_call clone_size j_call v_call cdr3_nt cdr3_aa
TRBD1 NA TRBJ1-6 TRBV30 TGTGCCTGGAGTAGCCGGGACAGGACCTTTTATTCACCCCTCCACTTT CAWSSRDRTFYSPLHF
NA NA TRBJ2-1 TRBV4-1 TGCGCCAGCAGTCAGGGACATCTCTCCTACAATGAGCAGTTCTTC CASSQGHLSYNEQFF
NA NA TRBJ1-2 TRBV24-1 TGTGCCACCAGTGAGGCAGGGGATGGCTACACCTTC CATSEAGDGYTF
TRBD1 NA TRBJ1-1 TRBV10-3 TGTGCCATCGGACAGGGGACTGTGAACACTGAAGCTTTCTTT CAIGQGTVNTEAFF
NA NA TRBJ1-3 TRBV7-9 TGTGCCAGCAGCTACGAGGGCATCTTTTATGGAAACACCATATATTTT CASSYEGIFYGNTIYF
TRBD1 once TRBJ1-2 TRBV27 TGTGCCAGCAGCCGGGCAGGGGGCGTGAAGTATGGCTACACCTTC CASSRAGGVKYGYTF
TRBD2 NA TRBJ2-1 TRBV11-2 TGTGCCAGCTCCTCGGGGGTAGCGGGGGGTGAGCAGTTCTTC CASSSGVAGGEQFF
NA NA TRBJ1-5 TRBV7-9 TGTGCCAGCAGCTTAGGGGATGGGGGCCAGCCCCAGCATTTT CASSLGDGGQPQHF
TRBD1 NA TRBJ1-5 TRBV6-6 TGTGCCAGCAGTAGGGACAGAGGGAATCAGCCCCAGCATTTT CASSRDRGNQPQHF
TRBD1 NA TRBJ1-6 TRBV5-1 TGCGCCAGCAGCTCCCGGACTTCGACAGGGATGAATTCACCCCTCCACTTT CASSSRTSTGMNSPLHF
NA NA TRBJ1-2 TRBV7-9 TGTGCCAGCAGTCAGGGGCGCGCTTCTAACTATGGCTACACCTTC CASSQGRASNYGYTF
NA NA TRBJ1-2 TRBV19 TGTGCCAGTGCGTCGGGGGGCGCGGGATATGGCTACACCTTC CASASGGAGYGYTF
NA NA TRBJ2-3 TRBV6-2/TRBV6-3 TGTGCCAGCAGTTACTCAGGGGCCACAGATACGCAGTATTTT CASSYSGATDTQYF
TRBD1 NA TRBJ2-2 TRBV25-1 TGTGCCACAGCGCGGGTCAGGACAGGGGATACCGGGGAGCTGTTTTTT CATARVRTGDTGELFF
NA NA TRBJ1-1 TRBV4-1 TGCGCCAGCAGCCAAGATCCGGGTCGGAACACTGAAGCTTTCTTT CASSQDPGRNTEAFF
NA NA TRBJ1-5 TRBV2 TGTGCCAGCACTAGGTACGAGAGCAATCAGCCCCAGCATTTT CASTRYESNQPQHF
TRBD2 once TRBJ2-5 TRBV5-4 TGTGCCAGCAGCGGGGGGACTAGCGGTTACCAAGAGACCCAGTACTTC CASSGGTSGYQETQYF
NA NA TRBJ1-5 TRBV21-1 TGTGCCAGCAGCAAAGGGGGAGGATGCCGGGCCTTATATAGCAATCAGCCCCAGCATTTT CASSKGGGCRALYSNQPQHF
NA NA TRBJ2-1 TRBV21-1 TGTGCCAGCAGCAAACGGGATGAGCAGTTCTTC CASSKRDEQFF
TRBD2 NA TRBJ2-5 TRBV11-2 TGTGCCAGCAGCTTAGTCGGCGGGGGGGCCGCCGAGACCCAGTACTTC CASSLVGGGAAETQYF
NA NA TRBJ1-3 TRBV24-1 TGTGCCACCAGTGATCCCACCAGCTCTGGAAACACCATATATTTT CATSDPTSSGNTIYF
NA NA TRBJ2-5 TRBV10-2 TGCGCCAGCAGTGAGTCGAGGAGAGTCAGGGGCGGCGAGACCCAGTACTTC CASSESRRVRGGETQYF
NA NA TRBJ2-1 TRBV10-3 TGTGCCATCAGTGAGGTTCCCAAGACATATGAGCAGTTCTTC CAISEVPKTYEQFF
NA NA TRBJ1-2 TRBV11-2 TGTGCCAGCAGCGGCACAACAGGGACGTATGGCTACACCTTC CASSGTTGTYGYTF
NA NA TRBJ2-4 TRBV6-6 TGTGCCAGCAGTAAGTCGCGGACAGCCGACATTCAGTACTTC CASSKSRTADIQYF
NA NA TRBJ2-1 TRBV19 TGTGCCAGTAGGGCCGGAGACTTCGACAATGAGCAGTTCTTC CASRAGDFDNEQFF
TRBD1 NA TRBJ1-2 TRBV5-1 TGCGCCAGCAGCGCGTCGCAGGACAGGGGTTATGGCTACACCTTC CASSASQDRGYGYTF
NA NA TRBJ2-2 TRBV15 TGTGCCACCAGCAGAGCTACCGGTTCCCTGAACGCCCAGCGGTTCACCGGGGAGCTGTTTTTT CATSRATGSLNAQRFTGELFF
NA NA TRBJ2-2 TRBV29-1 TGCAGCGTTCTAGCCCCAAACAGGGAAGGTAACACCGGGGAGCTGTTTTTT CSVLAPNREGNTGELFF
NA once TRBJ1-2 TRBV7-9 TGTGCCAGCAGCTCCCTCGAGGTTTATGGCTACACCTTC CASSSLEVYGYTF
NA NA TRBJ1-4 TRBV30 TGTGCCTGGAGTTTCAACTCACAGGGACCTAATGAAAAACTGTTTTTT CAWSFNSQGPNEKLFF
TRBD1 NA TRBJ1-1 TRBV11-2 TGTGCCAGCAGCTTAGACCGACAGGGGACTGAAGCTTTCTTT CASSLDRQGTEAFF
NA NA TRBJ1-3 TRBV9 TGTGCCAGCAGCGTAGATGGGGGGAGCGGCACCATATATTTT CASSVDGGSGTIYF
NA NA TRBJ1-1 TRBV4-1 TGCGCCAGCAGCCAAGATCATGGACAAGATGAAGCTTTCTTT CASSQDHGQDEAFF
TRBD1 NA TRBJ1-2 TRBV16 TGTGCCAGCAGCCAGACGGGACAGGGGTATGGCTACACCTTC CASSQTGQGYGYTF
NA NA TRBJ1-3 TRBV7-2 TGTGCCAGCAGCTTAGAACCGGGTCCGGGAAACACCATATATTTT CASSLEPGPGNTIYF
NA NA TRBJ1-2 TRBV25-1 TGTGCCAGCAGCGACAACCAGCTTAACTATGGCTACACCTTC CASSDNQLNYGYTF
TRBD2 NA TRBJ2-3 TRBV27 TGTGCCAGCAAAACGGGGGGGCATCCAGATACGCAGTATTTT CASKTGGHPDTQYF
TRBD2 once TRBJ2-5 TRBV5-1 TGCGCCAGCAGCCTGACTAGCGGGGGACCCAAGAAGACCCAGTACTTC CASSLTSGGPKKTQYF
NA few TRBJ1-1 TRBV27 TGTGCCAGCAGAAGACTCACCGGGGGCACTGAAGCTTTCTTT CASRRLTGGTEAFF
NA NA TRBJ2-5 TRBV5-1 TGCGCCAGCAGCGCGGGGACAGCACAAGAGACCCAGTACTTC CASSAGTAQETQYF
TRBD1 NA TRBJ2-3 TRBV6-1 TGTGCCAGCAGTGAACCCCAAGGTGGACAGGGTAGAGATACGCAGTATTTT CASSEPQGGQGRDTQYF
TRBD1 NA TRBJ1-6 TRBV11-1 TGTGCCAGCAGCCCGGACAGGGGGCACTATAATTCACCCCTCCACTTT CASSPDRGHYNSPLHF
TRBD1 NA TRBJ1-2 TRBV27 TGTGCCAGCAGGCGCTCCGGGACAGGGGTTAACTATGGCTACACCTTC CASRRSGTGVNYGYTF
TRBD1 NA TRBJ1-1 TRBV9 TGTGCCAGCAGCGTAGGGGCGGACAGGGGGCAGGGTGAAGCTTTCTTT CASSVGADRGQGEAFF
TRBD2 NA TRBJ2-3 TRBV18 TGTGCCAGCTCACTAGCGGGGAGGGAAGATACGCAGTATTTT CASSLAGREDTQYF
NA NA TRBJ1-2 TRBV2 TGTGCCAGCAGTGAAGCGCTTTATAGCCTCGGCTACACCTTC CASSEALYSLGYTF
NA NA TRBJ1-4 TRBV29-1 TGCAGCGTTGAAGGGTTAGAAACTAATGAAAAACTGTTTTTT CSVEGLETNEKLFF
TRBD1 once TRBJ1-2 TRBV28 TGTGCCAGCAGTCCGACAGGGGGCGGCTATGGCTACACCTTC CASSPTGGGYGYTF
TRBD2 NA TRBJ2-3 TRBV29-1 TGCAGCGTTGGGGGACTAGCGGGGGGCCGGATCACAGATACGCAGTATTTT CSVGGLAGGRITDTQYF